The 6 T cell receptor beta chains listed next were all sequenced from one sample in a study of Graves' ophthalmopathy and Graves' hyperthyroidism. The TCR beta CDR3 regions underwent amplification from RNA transcripts. After a first-round RT-PCR with HTBI primers, a second-round multiplex PCR was run. TCRdb independently ran MiXCR on the multiplex PCR reads; one entry per CDR3 protein. The data hold 740,000 or so distinct CDR3 sequences, with 40% observed a single time. The sample consisted of peripheral blood. These receptors originate from an adult man with Graves' ophthalmopathy.

This clonotype has at least ten counts. This rearrangement joins TRBV7-9 to TRBJ2-5; possibly TRBD2 for D (5 bases). Germline lookup yields CDR1 SEHNR and CDR2 FQNEAQ (reference sequence). V was cut by 0 bases and J by 5 bases, with 13 bases left in between. The CDR3 has 15 amino acids. The DNA for the CDR3 is TGTGCCAGCAGCTTAGCGAGCGGAGTGGGCGAGACCCAGTACTTC. It is translated as CASSLASGVGETQYF. Using reference TRBV7-9 and TRBJ2-5 for the parts outside the CDR3, the full variable domain is DTGVSQNPRHKITKRGQNVTFRCDPISEHNRLYWYRQTLGQGPEFLTYFQNEAQLEKSRLLSDRFSAERPKGSFSTLEIQRTEQGDSAMYLCASSLASGVGETQYFGPGTRLLVL.

Notes on this clonotype: This sequence may be a read error, since a much larger clone differs from it by one base. The chain carries TRBV2 and TRBJ1-2; 12 bases are a match to TRBD1. From germline, CDR1 is SNHLY and CDR2 FYNNEI. Germline trimming cut 4 bases from V and 10 bases from J; bases unmatched to any gene: 1. The length of the CDR3 is 12 residues. Written as DNA, the CDR3 is TGTGCCAGCAGTGGGGGACAGGGGGCCTACACCTTC. Protein: CASSGGQGAYTF.

The table lists this clonotype with many counts. The CDR3 reads CASSLAQKLFF. The CDR3 nucleotides read TGTGCCAGCAGCTTAGCTCAGAAACTGTTTTTT. The chain links TRBV13 to TRBJ1-4, with D unclear. Germline CDR1 is PRHDT and CDR2 is FYEKMQ (reference sequence). The V end was cut by 1 base, the J end by 11 bases, with 5 bases between. The CDR3 runs to 11 residues.

The chain carries TRBV29-1 and TRBJ1-2; 7 positions agree with TRBD1. The CDR3 has 10 amino acids. From germline, CDR1 is SQVTM and CDR2 ANQGSEA. V shed 3 bases, J shed 9 bases, and the junction held 1 base outside the gene matches. In DNA form, the CDR3 reads TGCAGCGTTGAGGGACAGAGCTACACCTTC. It is translated as CSVEGQSYTF.

The genes are TRBV13 and TRBJ1-6; D gene ambiguous. Germline CDR1 PRHDT, CDR2 FYEKMQ (reference sequence). The germline V and J ends were trimmed by 6 bases and 7 bases, with 16 bases remaining between them. The CDR3 has 15 amino acids. The CDR3 nucleotides read TGTGCCAGCAGGGGGTTTCGGGCCAGAAATTCACCCCTCCACTTT. The encoded protein is CASRGFRARNSPLHF.

This clonotype was recorded only once. The chain uses TRBV13 and TRBJ2-2, with 12 nucleotides matching TRBD2. This CDR3 has 17 residues. V lost 0 bases, J lost 5 bases, and 4 bases stayed unmatched. Germline V gene sequence: CDR1 PRHDT, CDR2 FYEKMQ (reference sequence). CDR3 in DNA: TGTGCCAGCAGCTTAGGGACTAGCGGGAGTTGGACCGGGGAGCTGTTTTTT. Translating gives CASSLGTSGSWTGELFF.